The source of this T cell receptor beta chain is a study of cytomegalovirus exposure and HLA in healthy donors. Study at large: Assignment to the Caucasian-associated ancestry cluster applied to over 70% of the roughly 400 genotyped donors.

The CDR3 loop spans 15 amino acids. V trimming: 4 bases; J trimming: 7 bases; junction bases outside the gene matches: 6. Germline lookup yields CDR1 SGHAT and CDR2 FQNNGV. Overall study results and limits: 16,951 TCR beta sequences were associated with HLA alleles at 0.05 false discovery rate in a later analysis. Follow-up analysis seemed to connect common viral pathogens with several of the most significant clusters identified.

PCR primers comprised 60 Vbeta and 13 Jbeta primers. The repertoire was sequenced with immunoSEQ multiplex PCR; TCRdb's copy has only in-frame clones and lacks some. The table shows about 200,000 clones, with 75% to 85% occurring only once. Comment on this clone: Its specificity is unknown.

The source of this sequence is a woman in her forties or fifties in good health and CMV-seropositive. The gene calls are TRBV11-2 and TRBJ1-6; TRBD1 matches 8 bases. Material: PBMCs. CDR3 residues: CASSSRQGWNSPLHF. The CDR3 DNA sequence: TGTGCCAGCAGCTCACGACAGGGGTGGAATTCACCCCTCCACTTT. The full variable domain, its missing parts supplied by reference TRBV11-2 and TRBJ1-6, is EAGVAQSPRYKIIEKRQSVAFWCNPISGHATLYWYQQILGQGPKLLIQFQNNGVVDDSQLPKDRFSAERLKGVDSTLKIQPAKLEDSAVYLCASSSRQGWNSPLHFGNGTRLTVT.